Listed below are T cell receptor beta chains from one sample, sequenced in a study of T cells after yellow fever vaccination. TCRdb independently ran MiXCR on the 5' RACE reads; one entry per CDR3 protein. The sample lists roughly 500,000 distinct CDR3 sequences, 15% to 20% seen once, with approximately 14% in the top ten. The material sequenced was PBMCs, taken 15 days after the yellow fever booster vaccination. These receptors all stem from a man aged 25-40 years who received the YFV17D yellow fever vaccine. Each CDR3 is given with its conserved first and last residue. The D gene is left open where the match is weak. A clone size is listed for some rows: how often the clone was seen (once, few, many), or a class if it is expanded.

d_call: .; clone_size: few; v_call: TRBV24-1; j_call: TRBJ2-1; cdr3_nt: TGTGCCACCAGTGACCCGACCGATAGGCCCCACAATGAGCAGTTCTTC; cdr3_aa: CATSDPTDRPHNEQFF
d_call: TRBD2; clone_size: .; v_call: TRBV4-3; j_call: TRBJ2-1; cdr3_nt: TGCGCCAGCAGCACAGATCCGGGACTAGACAATGAGCAGTTCTTC; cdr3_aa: CASSTDPGLDNEQFF
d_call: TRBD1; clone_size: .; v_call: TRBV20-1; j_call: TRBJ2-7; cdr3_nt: TGCAGTGCTAGTGCACCGACAGGGTCGTACGAGCAGTACTTC; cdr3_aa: CSASAPTGSYEQYF
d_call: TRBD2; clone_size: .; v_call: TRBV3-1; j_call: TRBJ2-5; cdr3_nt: TGTGCCAGCAGCCTAACGGGACTAGGGGGAATGGAGACCCAGTACTTC; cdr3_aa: CASSLTGLGGMETQYF
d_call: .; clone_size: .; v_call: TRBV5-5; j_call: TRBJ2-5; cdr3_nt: TGTGCCAGCAGCTTGGGGGTGGCCCAAGAGACCCAGTACTTC; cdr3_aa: CASSLGVAQETQYF
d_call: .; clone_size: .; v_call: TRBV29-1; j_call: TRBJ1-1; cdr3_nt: TGCAGCGAAGTCAGGGGGAACACTGAAGCTTTCTTT; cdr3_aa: CSEVRGNTEAFF
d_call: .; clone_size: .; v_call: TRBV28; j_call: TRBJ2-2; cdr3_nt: TGTGCCAGCAAGGGGGGTGCTCCCGGCACCGGGGAGCTGTTTTTT; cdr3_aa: CASKGGAPGTGELFF
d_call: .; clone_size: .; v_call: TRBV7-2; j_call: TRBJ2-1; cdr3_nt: TGTGCCAGCAGCTTACACAGGGTGGTTGAGCAGTTCTTC; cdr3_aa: CASSLHRVVEQFF
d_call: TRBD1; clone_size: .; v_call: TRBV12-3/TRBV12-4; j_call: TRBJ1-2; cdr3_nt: TGTGCCAGCAGTTTGGCAGGGGGCGTCGGCTATGGCTACACCTTC; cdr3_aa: CASSLAGGVGYGYTF
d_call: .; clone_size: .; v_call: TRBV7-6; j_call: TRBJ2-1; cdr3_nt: TGTGCCAGCAGCTTAGCCCCCGCGGAGTACAATGAGCAGTTCTTC; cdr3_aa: CASSLAPAEYNEQFF
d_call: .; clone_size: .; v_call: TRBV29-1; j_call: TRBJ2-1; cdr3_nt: TGCAGCGTTGAAGTTATCCGGAATGAGCAGTTCTTC; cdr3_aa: CSVEVIRNEQFF
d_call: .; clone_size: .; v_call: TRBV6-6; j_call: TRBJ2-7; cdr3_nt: TGTGCCAGCAGTTACAAGGGTAACGAGCAGTACTTC; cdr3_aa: CASSYKGNEQYF
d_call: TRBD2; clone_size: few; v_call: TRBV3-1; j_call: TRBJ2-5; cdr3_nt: TGTGCCAGCAGCCAAAGGGAGCGGGGGCCCCAAGAGACCCAGTACTTC; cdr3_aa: CASSQRERGPQETQYF
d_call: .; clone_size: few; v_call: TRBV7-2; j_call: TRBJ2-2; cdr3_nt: TGTGCCAGCAGCCTCACAGGGCTACGCAATTCCGGGGAGCTGTTTTTT; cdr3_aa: CASSLTGLRNSGELFF
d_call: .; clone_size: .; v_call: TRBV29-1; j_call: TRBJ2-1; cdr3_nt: TGCAGCGTTGACGGGGGATCAGGGGGTGAGCAGTTCTTC; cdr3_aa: CSVDGGSGGEQFF
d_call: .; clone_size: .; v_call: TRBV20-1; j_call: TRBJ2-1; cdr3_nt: TGCAGCGTTGGAACTTGTGACAATGAGCAGTTCTTC; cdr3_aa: CSVGTCDNEQFF
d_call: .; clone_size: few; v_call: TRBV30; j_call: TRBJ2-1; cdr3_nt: TGTGCCTGGACAGGGAAAAAATACAATGAGCAGTTCTTC; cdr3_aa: CAWTGKKYNEQFF
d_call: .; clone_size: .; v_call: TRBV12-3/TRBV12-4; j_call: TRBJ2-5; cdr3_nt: TGTGCCAGCAGTTTAGACAGTGCAGGGCAAGAGACCCAGTACTTC; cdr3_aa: CASSLDSAGQETQYF
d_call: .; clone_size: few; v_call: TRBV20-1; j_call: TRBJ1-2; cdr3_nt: TGCAGTGCTAGAAGAGCTAACTATGGCTACACCTTC; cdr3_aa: CSARRANYGYTF
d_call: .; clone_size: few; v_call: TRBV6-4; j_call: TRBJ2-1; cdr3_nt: TGTGCCAGCAGTGACTCCATACCTCGGGATCACTACAATGAGCAGTTCTTC; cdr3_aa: CASSDSIPRDHYNEQFF
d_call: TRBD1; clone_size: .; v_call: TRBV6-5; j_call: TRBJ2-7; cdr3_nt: TGTGCCAGCAGGGGACAGACTACCTACGAGCAGTACTTC; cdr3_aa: CASRGQTTYEQYF
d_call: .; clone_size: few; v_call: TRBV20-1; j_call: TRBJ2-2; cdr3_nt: TGCAGTGCTAGAGACCCAACTTGGGGTGGGGGAACCGGGGAGCTGTTTTTT; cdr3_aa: CSARDPTWGGGTGELFF
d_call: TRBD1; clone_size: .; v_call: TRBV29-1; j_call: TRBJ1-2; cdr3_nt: TGCAGCGTTGGGACAGGAGATTATGGCTACACCTTC; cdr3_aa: CSVGTGDYGYTF
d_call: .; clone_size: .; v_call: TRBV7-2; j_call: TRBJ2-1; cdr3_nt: TGTGCCAGCAGCTTAGCCCGGACCGCGGAGGGCCATGAGCAGTTCTTC; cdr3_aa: CASSLARTAEGHEQFF
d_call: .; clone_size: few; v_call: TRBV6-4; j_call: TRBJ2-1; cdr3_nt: TGTGCCAGCAGTGACTCGGGCCACCGTCTTACACATGAGCAGTTCTTC; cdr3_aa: CASSDSGHRLTHEQFF
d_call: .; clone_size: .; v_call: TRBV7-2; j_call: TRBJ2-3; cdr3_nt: TGTACCAGCAGCTTAGCGGGCCCGGTGGATACGCAGTATTTT; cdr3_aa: CTSSLAGPVDTQYF
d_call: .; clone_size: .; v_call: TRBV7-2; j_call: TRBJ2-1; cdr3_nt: TGTGCCAGCAGCTTAGACCGGGAGCAGTACAATGAGCAGTTCTTC; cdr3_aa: CASSLDREQYNEQFF
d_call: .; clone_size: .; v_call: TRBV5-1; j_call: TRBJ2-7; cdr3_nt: TGCGCCAGCAGCCCCGGGGGCGGAACCTACGAGCAGTACTTC; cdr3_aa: CASSPGGGTYEQYF
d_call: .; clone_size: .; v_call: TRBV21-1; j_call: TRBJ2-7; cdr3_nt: TGTGCCAGCAACCTCAGGGAGGAAAGAGGGGTATACGAGCAGTACTTC; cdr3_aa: CASNLREERGVYEQYF
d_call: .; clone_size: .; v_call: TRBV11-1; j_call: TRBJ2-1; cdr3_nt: TGTGCCAGCAGCGGCAGAACCGCCCTTTTCAGCTCCTACAATGAGCAGTTCTTC; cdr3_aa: CASSGRTALFSSYNEQFF
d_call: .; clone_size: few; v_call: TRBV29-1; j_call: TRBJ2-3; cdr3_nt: TGCAGCTGGAAGGGCCCAGATACGCAGTATTTT; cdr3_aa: CSWKGPDTQYF
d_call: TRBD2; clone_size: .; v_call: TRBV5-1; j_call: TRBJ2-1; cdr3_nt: TGCGCCAGCCGGACTAGCGGGGACTCCTACAATGAGCAGTTCTTC; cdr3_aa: CASRTSGDSYNEQFF
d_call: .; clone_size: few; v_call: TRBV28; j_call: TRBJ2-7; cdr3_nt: TGTGCCAGGATTAGTTCGGTAGGGTACTTC; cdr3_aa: CARISSVGYF